This T cell receptor beta chain is drawn from a study of OX40 agonist ivuxolimab in advanced cancers. For the study at large: The patients received agonistic anti-OX40 (CD134) antibody ivuxolimab. The patients received ivuxolimab by intravenous route every 2 weeks at 0.01 to 10 mg/kg. Approximately 41% of patients had received prior checkpoint inhibitor therapy.

Only in-frame clones appear in the TCRdb table, and some are missing; sequencing was by immunoSEQ multiplex PCR. The sample carries over 20,000 clones, about four fifths recorded once. The investigators sampled blood at baseline, at cycle 4 day 1, and at cycle 7 day 1. There are 16 residues in the CDR3. CDR1 and CDR2 from the germline V gene are SEHNR and FQNEAQ (reference sequence). V was pared by 5 bases and J by 3 bases, with 9 bases of the junction left unmatched. This clonotype was sampled from an adult with an advanced solid tumor such as melanoma, head and neck, liver or kidney cancer. The sequenced sample was CD4+ or CD8+ T cells sorted from blood, obtained in a trial of the OX40 agonist ivuxolimab. The genes are TRBV7-9 and TRBJ2-2; 7 positions match TRBD1. The chain's CDR3 is CASSRSGQVYTGELFF. The CDR3 DNA sequence: TGTGCCAGCAGCCGCTCAGGACAGGTGTACACCGGGGAGCTGTTTTTT.